The 6 T cell receptor beta chains below were found in one sample sequenced in a study of T cell repertoires in cytomegalovirus infection. TCRdb used MiXCR to reprocess the reads, holding one entry per CDR3 protein. There are hundreds of thousands of distinct CDR3 sequences in the sample; roughly a third occur only once, and around 13% lies in the top ten. Sequenced input: PBMCs. These TCRs come from a human donor in good health (CMV status not recorded). Some clones in this sample may be carry-over from other donors' samples.

This clonotype was seen a single time. The chain links TRBV20-1 to TRBJ2-7, with D tentatively TRBD2 (6 bases). The CDR3 extends over 15 amino acids. The V and J ends lost 3 bases and 0 bases respectively, with 15 bases between them. Germline V gene lookup returns CDR1 DFQATT and CDR2 SNEGSKA (reference sequence). This chain's CDR3 is CSASRGVYGSYEQYF. In DNA form, the CDR3 reads TGCAGTGCTAGTCGCGGGGTTTACGGCTCCTACGAGCAGTACTTC.

This clonotype was detected ten times or more. The V and J genes are TRBV7-9 and TRBJ1-4; no reliable D call. Germline CDR1 is SEHNR and CDR2 is FQNEAQ (reference sequence). V lost 2 bases and J lost 7, with 8 bases in between. The CDR3 covers 13 residues. CDR3 residues: CASSLQAVEKLFF. As DNA, the CDR3 is TGTGCCAGCAGCTTACAGGCAGTTGAAAAACTGTTTTTT.

This chain joins TRBV7-9 and TRBJ1-2; 8 bases match TRBD1. The CDR3 loop spans 15 amino acids. Germline V lookup: CDR1 SEHNR, CDR2 FQNEAQ (reference sequence). The V gene end was trimmed by 5 bases and the J gene end by 3 bases; junction bases not matched to a gene: 8. CDR3 residues: CASSTGTGTYYGYTF. DNA for the CDR3: TGTGCCAGCAGCACCGGGACAGGAACCTACTATGGCTACACCTTC.

This clonotype was picked up one time. The chain is built from TRBV6-5 and TRBJ2-7, with D tentatively TRBD1 or TRBD2 (5 bases each). CDR3 length: 19 residues. CDR1 is MNHEY and CDR2 is SVGAGI in the germline V gene. V dropped 4 bases and J dropped 0 bases, with 25 bases sitting between them. CDR3 region: CASSSLVGRKTFSSYEQYF. DNA of the CDR3: TGTGCCAGCAGTTCCCTTGTGGGACGGAAAACATTTAGCTCCTACGAGCAGTACTTC.

This clonotype was seen a few times. This chain connects TRBV4-1 to TRBJ1-5; D possibly corresponds to TRBD1 (6 bases). Germline lookup yields CDR1 MGHRA and CDR2 YSYEKL. The CDR3 length is 14 residues. Trimming took 2 bases from V and 5 from J, leaving 10 bases between them. This chain's CDR3 is CASSQPGVDQPQHF. CDR3 sequence (DNA): TGCGCCAGCAGCCAACCAGGGGTGGATCAGCCCCAGCATTTT.

This clonotype was counted only a few times. This chain links TRBV11-2 with TRBJ2-5; 8 bases are a match to TRBD1. The germline gives CDR1 SGHAT, CDR2 FQNNGV. Trimming removed 1 base from V and 4 bases from J; junction bases left unmatched: 5. The length of the CDR3 is 15 residues. CDR3 in amino acids: CASSLGTGLIETQYF. CDR3 in DNA: TGTGCCAGCAGCTTAGGGACAGGGTTAATAGAGACCCAGTACTTC. The entire variable domain, with the rest obtained from reference TRBV11-2 and TRBJ2-5, is as follows: EAGVAQSPRYKIIEKRQSVAFWCNPISGHATLYWYQQILGQGPKLLIQFQNNGVVDDSQLPKDRFSAERLKGVDSTLKIQPAKLEDSAVYLCASSLGTGLIETQYFGPGTRLLVL.